A selection of T cell receptor beta chains follows, all from one sample in a study of blood T cell repertoires in COVID-19. TCRdb's table, derived via immunoSEQ multiplex PCR, lists solely in-frame clones and lacks some. The top ten clones hold 1.1% to 1.5% of a sample with about 110,000 clones, around 83% of them seen once. Material: peripheral blood. The receptors shown here come from a man between 35 and 55 years old with acute or convalescent COVID-19. The CDR3 runs from the conserved cysteine through the conserved F or W. Fields, in order: D gene, clone size, J gene, V gene, CDR3 DNA, CDR3 protein. The D gene is left open where the match is weak. Size values are once, few and many counts, or a class for expanded clones, and some rows have none.

TRBD1	.	TRBJ2-5	TRBV19	TGTGCCAGTAGTCCGGGACAGGTTCTGACCCAGTACTTC	CASSPGQVLTQYF
.	.	TRBJ1-2	TRBV29-1	TGCAGCGTTGAAACAGGGAGTTTCAGCTATGGCTACACCTTC	CSVETGSFSYGYTF
.	.	TRBJ1-4	TRBV5-5	TGTGCCAGCAGCGAGGGACATGTGGGAGCTAATGAAAAACTGTTTTTT	CASSEGHVGANEKLFF
TRBD2	.	TRBJ2-5	TRBV29-1	TGCAGCGTGACACCCGGGACTAGCGGGAGGGGACCTGTGAAGACCCAGTACTTC	CSVTPGTSGRGPVKTQYF
.	.	TRBJ2-5	TRBV18	TGTGCCAGCTCACCTGGCCGAGGGGAGACCCAGTACTTC	CASSPGRGETQYF
TRBD2	many	TRBJ2-3	TRBV7-8	TGTGCCAGCAGCATTCGTACTAGCGCCACAGATACGCAGTATTTT	CASSIRTSATDTQYF
.	.	TRBJ1-1	TRBV5-8	TGTGCCAGCAGCTTGTACGACAGACTGAACACTGAAGCTTTCTTT	CASSLYDRLNTEAFF
.	.	TRBJ2-1	TRBV7-2	TGTGCCAGCAGCTCAGGGGTGGGGTCCAATGAGCAGTTCTTC	CASSSGVGSNEQFF
TRBD2	.	TRBJ2-7	TRBV9	TGTGCCAGCAGCGTCGGACTAGCGGGGTTCCACGAGCAGTACTTC	CASSVGLAGFHEQYF
TRBD1	.	TRBJ2-1	TRBV2	TGTGCCAGCAGTGTGGGACAGGGCTACAATGAGCAGTTCTTC	CASSVGQGYNEQFF
TRBD2	.	TRBJ2-3	TRBV7-2	TGTGCCAGCAGCGAGTTAGCGGGGGCAGATACGCAGTATTTT	CASSELAGADTQYF
.	.	TRBJ2-7	TRBV11-2	TGTGCCAGCAGCTCCGGAGCCCTCACCTACGAGCAGTACTTC	CASSSGALTYEQYF
TRBD1	.	TRBJ2-2	TRBV7-9	TGTGCCAGCAGCTTTGGGATTTCCAGGGGGCGCGCCGGGGAGCTGTTTTTT	CASSFGISRGRAGELFF